The sequence of this TCR beta chain was determined in a study of blood T cell repertoires in COVID-19. Study-wide background: Sites in the United States, Italy and Spain provided acute and convalescent COVID-19 samples. PBMCs, B-cell-depleted T cells, or T cells provided the cDNA or gDNA that made up the material.

Sequenced by immunoSEQ multiplex PCR; TCRdb stores in-frame clones only, minus some. The sample has approximately 150,000 clones; approximately 87% are singletons. This CDR3 is 12 amino acids long. The germline V gene has CDR1 LNHDA and CDR2 SQIVND (reference sequence). Deletions cut 6 bases from V and 3 bases from J, with 8 bases between. The chain combines TRBV19 with TRBJ1-2; TRBD1 is a possible D gene (6 bases). The source is a woman in her sixties or seventies with acute or convalescent COVID-19. Specimen: peripheral blood. In DNA, the CDR3 is TGTGCCAGTAGAAGGACAGACTATGGCTACACCTTC. Its protein is CASRRTDYGYTF.